This T cell receptor (beta chain) was retrieved from a study of T cell responses to AZD1222 COVID-19 vaccine. The study, taken as a whole, reports: Repertoire sampling occurred only after the peak T cell response. Possibly, clonal diversity was underestimated; donors were largely white British and included more females. Spike-specific TCR depth and breadth grew after two AZD1222 doses.

This CDR3 is built from 16 residues. Germline lookup yields CDR1 SGDLS and CDR2 YYNGEE. V dropped 0 bases and J dropped 0 bases, with 9 bases sitting between them. The table lists this clone with a count of one. The antigen is not known. Using immunoSEQ multiplex PCR, the repertoire was profiled, and TCRdb retains in-frame clones only, with some absent. The table shows roughly 120,000 clones, with approximately 84% occurring only once. This TCR was recovered from an adult in good health. The chain has TRBV9 and TRBJ1-4; D is unclear. The sequencing here drew on peripheral blood, taken on day 0 of AZD1222 vaccination. CDR3 sequence: CASSVGEVATNEKLFF. The CDR3 region has the DNA TGTGCCAGCAGCGTAGGGGAGGTTGCAACTAATGAAAAACTGTTTTTT.